Reported below is one T cell receptor beta chain. Genomic DNA (from each subset) was split evenly across several immunoSEQ plates. Some clones are missing from TCRdb's copy, which holds only in-frame ones; the method was immunoSEQ multiplex PCR. The sample consists of roughly 1,800,000 clones, about 94% of them appearing once. Germline CDR1 and CDR2: LNHDA and SQIVND (reference sequence). The CDR3 totals 13 residues. V was cut by 10 bases and J by 8 bases, with 17 bases left in between. This sample was included in a study of shared clonotypes between healthy human individuals. Naive CD8 cells comprised CD45RO-negative, CCR7-positively selected cells, excluding terminally differentiated effector memory CD45RA+ cells.

V and J are TRBV19 and TRBJ1-4; D unclear. The source of this sequence is a man aged 18 to 35 in good health. Specimen: naive CD8+ T cells sorted from blood. CDR3 sequence reads: CATKLVLGEKLFF. The CDR3 DNA reads as TGTGCCACTAAACTGGTTCTGGGCGAAAAACTGTTTTTT.